This TCR beta chain was sequenced for a study of CXCR3-negative and CXCR3-positive naive CD8 T cells. Study-wide findings and caveats: Similarly elevated diversity marked both naive subsets, with memory CD8+ cells showing far lower diversity.

Turning to this clonotype: The antigen remains unidentified.

Researchers prepared the TRB cDNA libraries using 5' RACE with UMI labels. From the 5' RACE reads, TCRdb lists one entry per CDR3 protein and no DNA. The sample table includes about 130,000 distinct CDR3 sequences. The CDR3 is 14 residues long. CDR1 and CDR2 (germline): LNHNV, YYDKDF (reference sequence). The chain has TRBV15 and TRBJ1-5; checking the TCRdb D call of TRBD1 is not possible without DNA. The sequence derives from a human donor in good health. Some clones in this sample may be carry-over from other donors' samples. The sample comprised naive CXCR3- CD8+ T cells from blood. Stated subset: CD45RO-CCR7+CD27+CD95- naive CD8+ T cells lacking CXCR3 (TNR3-). The CDR3 loop reads CATSRRQAKVPQHF.